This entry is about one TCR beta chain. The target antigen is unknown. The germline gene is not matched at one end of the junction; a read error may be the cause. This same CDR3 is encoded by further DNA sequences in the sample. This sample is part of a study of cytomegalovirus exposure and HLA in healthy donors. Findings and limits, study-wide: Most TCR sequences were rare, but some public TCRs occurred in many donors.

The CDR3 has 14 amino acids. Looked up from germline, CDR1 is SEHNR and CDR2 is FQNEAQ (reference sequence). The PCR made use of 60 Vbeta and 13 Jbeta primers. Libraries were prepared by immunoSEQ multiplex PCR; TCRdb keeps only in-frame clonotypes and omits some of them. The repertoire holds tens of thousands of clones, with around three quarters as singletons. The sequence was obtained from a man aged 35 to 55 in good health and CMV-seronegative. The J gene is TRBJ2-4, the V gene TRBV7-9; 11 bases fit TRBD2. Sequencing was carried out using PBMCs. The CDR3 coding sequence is TGTGCGAGCAGCGCCGGGACTAGCGGAAACATTCAGTACTTC. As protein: CASSAGTSGNIQYF.